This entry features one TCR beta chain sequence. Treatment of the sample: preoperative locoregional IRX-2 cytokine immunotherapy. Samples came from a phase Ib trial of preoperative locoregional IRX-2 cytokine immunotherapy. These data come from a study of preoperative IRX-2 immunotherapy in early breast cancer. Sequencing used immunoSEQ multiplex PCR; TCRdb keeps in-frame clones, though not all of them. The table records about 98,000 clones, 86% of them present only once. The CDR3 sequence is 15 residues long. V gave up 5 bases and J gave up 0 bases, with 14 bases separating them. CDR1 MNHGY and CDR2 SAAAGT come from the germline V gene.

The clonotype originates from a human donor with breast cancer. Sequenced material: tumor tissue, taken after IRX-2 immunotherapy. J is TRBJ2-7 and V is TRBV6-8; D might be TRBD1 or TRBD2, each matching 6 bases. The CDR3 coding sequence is TGTGCCAGCAGTGGAGGGACACCCTACTCCTACGAGCAGTACTTC. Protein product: CASSGGTPYSYEQYF.